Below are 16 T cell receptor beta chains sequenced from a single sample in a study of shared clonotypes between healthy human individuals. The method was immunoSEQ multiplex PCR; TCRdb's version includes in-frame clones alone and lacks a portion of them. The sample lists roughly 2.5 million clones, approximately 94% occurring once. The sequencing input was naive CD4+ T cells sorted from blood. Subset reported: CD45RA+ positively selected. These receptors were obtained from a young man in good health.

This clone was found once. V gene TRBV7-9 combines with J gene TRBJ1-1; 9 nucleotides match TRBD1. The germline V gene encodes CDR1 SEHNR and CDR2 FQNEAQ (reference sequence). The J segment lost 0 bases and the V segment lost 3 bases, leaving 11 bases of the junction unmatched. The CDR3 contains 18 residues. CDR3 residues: CASSFPSTGGGMNTEAFF. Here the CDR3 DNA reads TGTGCCAGCAGCTTTCCTTCGACAGGGGGTGGGATGAACACTGAAGCTTTCTTT.

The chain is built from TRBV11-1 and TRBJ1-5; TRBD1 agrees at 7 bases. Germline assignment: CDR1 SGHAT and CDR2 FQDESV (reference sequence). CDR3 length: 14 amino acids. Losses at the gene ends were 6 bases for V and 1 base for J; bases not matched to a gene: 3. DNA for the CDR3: TGTGCCAGCAGAGGGGGACAGAGCAATCAGCCCCAGCATTTT. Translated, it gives CASRGGQSNQPQHF.

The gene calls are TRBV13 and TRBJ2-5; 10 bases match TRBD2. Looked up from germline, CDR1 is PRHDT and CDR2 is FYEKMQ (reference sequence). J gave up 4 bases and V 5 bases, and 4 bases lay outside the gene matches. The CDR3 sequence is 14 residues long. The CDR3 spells CASSTRLAGETQYF. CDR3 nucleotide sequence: TGTGCCAGCAGCACTAGACTAGCGGGAGAGACCCAGTACTTC.

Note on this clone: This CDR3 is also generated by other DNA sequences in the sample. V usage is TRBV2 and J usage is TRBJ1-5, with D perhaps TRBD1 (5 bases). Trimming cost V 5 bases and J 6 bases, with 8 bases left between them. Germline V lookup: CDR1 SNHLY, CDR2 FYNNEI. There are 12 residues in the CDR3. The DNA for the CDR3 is TGTGCCAGCAGTTCAGGGACTCAGCCCCAGCATTTT. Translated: CASSSGTQPQHF.

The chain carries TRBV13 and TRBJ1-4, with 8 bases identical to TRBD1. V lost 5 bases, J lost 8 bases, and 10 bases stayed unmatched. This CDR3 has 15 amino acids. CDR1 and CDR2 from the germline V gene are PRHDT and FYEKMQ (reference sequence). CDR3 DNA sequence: TGTGCCAGCAGCGAACAGGGGGACTGTAACGAAAAACTGTTTTTT. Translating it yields CASSEQGDCNEKLFF.

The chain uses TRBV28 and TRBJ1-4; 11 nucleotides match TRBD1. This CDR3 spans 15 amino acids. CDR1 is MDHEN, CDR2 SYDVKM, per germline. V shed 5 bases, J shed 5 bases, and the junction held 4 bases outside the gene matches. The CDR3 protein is CASSPGDRGNEKLFF. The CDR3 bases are TGTGCCAGCAGTCCCGGGGACAGGGGGAATGAAAAACTGTTTTTT.

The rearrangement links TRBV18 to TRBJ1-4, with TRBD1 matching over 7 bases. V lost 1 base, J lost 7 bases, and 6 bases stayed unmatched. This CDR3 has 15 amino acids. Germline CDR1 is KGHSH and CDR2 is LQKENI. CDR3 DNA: TGTGCCAGCTCACCACAATTACAGGGGAGTGAAAAACTGTTTTTT. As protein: CASSPQLQGSEKLFF.

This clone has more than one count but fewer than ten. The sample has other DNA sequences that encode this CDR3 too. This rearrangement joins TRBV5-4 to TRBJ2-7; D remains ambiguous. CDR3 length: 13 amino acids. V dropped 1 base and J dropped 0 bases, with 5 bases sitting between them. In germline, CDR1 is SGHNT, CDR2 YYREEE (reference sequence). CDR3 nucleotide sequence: TGTGCCAGCAGCTTGCTTGACTCCTACGAGCAGTACTTC. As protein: CASSLLDSYEQYF.

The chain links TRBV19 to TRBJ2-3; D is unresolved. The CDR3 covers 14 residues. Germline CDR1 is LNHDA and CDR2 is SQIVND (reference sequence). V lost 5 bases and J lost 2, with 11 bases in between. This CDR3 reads CASSPPAYTDTQYF. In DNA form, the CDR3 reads TGTGCCAGTAGTCCCCCCGCTTACACAGATACGCAGTATTTT.

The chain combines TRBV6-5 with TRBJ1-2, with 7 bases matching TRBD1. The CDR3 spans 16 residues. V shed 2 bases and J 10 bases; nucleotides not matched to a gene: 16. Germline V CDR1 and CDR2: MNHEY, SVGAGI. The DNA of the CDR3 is TGTGCCAGCAGTTACCGTAGCGGACAGGCCAGTAATCCCTACACCTTC. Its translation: CASSYRSGQASNPYTF.

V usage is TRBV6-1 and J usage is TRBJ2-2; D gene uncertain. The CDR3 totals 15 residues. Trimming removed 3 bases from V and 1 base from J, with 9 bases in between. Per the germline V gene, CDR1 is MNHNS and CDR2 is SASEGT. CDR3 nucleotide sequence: TGTGCCAGCAGTGACAGGTCCTGGAACACCGGGGAGCTGTTTTTT. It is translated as CASSDRSWNTGELFF.

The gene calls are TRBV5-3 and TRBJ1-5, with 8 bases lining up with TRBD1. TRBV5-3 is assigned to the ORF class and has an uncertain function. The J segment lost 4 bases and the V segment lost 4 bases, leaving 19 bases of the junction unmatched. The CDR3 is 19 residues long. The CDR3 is CARSNLHSMTGVGNQPQHF. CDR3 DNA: TGTGCCAGAAGCAACTTACATTCCATGACAGGGGTAGGGAATCAGCCCCAGCATTTT.

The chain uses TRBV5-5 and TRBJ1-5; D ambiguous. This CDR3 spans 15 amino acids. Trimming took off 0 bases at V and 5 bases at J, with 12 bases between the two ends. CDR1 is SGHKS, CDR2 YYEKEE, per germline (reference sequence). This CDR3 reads CASSLDAGGDQPQHF. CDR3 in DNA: TGTGCCAGCAGCTTGGACGCAGGTGGGGATCAGCCCCAGCATTTT.

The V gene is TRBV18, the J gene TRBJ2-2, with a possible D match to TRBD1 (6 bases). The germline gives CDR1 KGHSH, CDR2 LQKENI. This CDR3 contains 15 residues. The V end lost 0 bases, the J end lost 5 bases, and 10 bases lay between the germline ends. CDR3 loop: CASSPPRQGTGELFF. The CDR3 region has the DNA TGTGCCAGCTCACCACCGAGGCAGGGGACCGGGGAGCTGTTTTTT. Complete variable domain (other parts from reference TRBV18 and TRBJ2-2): NAGVMQNPRHLVRRRGQEARLRCSPMKGHSHVYWYRQLPEEGLKFMVYLQKENIIDESGMPKERFSAEFPKEGPSILRIQQVVRGDSAAYFCASSPPRQGTGELFFGEGSRLTVL.

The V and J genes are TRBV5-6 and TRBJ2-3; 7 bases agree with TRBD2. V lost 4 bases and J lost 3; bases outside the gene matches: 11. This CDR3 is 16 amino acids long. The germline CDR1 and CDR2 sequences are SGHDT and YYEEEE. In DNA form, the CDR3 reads TGTGCCAGCAGCCCAGCCGACTGGCGGGAGACAGATACGCAGTATTTT. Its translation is CASSPADWRETDTQYF.

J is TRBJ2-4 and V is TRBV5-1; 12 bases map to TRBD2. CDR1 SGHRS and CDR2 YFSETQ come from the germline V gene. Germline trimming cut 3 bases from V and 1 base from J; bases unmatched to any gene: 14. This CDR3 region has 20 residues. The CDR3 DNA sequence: TGCGCCAGCAGCTGGTCCACTAGCGGGGGGCCCATCGGGGCCAAAAACATTCAGTACTTC. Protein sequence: CASSWSTSGGPIGAKNIQYF.